The 32 T cell receptor beta chains in this list originate from one sample, sequenced in a study of T cell repertoires in cytomegalovirus infection. TCRdb passed the reads through MiXCR, listing each CDR3 protein once. The repertoire consists of around 320,000 distinct CDR3 sequences, with more than 8% occurring once and the leading ten covering 4.3%. Sequenced material: PBMCs. The receptor set was obtained from a human donor in good health (CMV status not recorded). Some clones in this sample may be carry-over from other donors' samples.

V usage is TRBV28 and J usage is TRBJ1-2; D unresolved. The germline V gene has CDR1 MDHEN and CDR2 SYDVKM. Between the trimmed V and J ends, which lost 4 bases and 12 bases, there was a span of 12 bases. The CDR3 sequence is 11 residues long. This chain's CDR3 is CASSSGVRNTF. CDR3 sequence (DNA): TGTGCCAGCAGTTCGGGCGTCCGGAACACCTTC.

This clonotype was recorded a few times. J is TRBJ2-5 and V is TRBV6-5; D tentatively fits TRBD1 or TRBD2 (5 bases each). V dropped 0 bases and J dropped 3 bases, with 14 bases sitting between them. This CDR3 region has 16 residues. Germline assignment: CDR1 MNHEY and CDR2 SVGAGI. In DNA form, the CDR3 reads TGTGCCAGCAGTTACTCGGGGGTCCCAGCGGAAGAGACCCAGTACTTC. This codes for CASSYSGVPAEETQYF.

This clonotype came up a few times. The V call is TRBV7-2, the J call TRBJ1-1; D is undetermined. The CDR3 runs to 15 residues. Trimming took 3 bases from V and 7 from J, leaving 18 bases between them. The germline V gene has CDR1 SGHTA and CDR2 FQGNSA. The DNA of the CDR3 is TGTGCCAGCAGCTTGGCGTTGGGTGGACGGGGTGAAGCTTTCTTT. The encoded protein is CASSLALGGRGEAFF.

At least ten counts were recorded for this clonotype. This rearrangement joins TRBV7-6 to TRBJ2-5; D is ambiguous. The CDR3 consists of 15 residues. Germline loops: CDR1 SGHVS, CDR2 FNYEAQ. V lost 0 bases and J 4 bases, leaving 12 bases between the germline ends. This CDR3 is CASSLAVVGAETQYF. As DNA, the CDR3 is TGTGCCAGCAGCTTAGCTGTCGTTGGTGCAGAGACCCAGTACTTC.

The J gene is TRBJ1-2, the V gene TRBV30; D call uncertain. This CDR3 region has 12 residues. Germline CDR1 is GTSNPN and CDR2 is SVGIG (reference sequence). V was clipped by 1 base and J by 7 bases, with 10 bases between them. The CDR3 here is CAWSAAPGGYTF. The CDR3 DNA reads as TGTGCCTGGAGTGCCGCCCCCGGTGGCTACACCTTC.

There are many counts of this clonotype. The chain links TRBV20-1 to TRBJ2-3, with TRBD2 matching 7 bases. The germline gives CDR1 DFQATT, CDR2 SNEGSKA (reference sequence). CDR3 size: 12 residues. V gave up 6 bases and J gave up 1 base; unmatched junction bases: 1. Here the CDR3 reads CSALAGTDTQYF. As DNA, the CDR3 is TGCAGTGCCCTAGCGGGCACAGATACGCAGTATTTT.

The rearrangement links TRBV20-1 to TRBJ1-2; D is unclear. CDR1 is DFQATT, CDR2 SNEGSKA, per germline (reference sequence). This CDR3 has 13 residues. The V gene lost 5 bases and the J gene lost 2 bases, with 12 bases spanning the gap. This CDR3 is CSAPLNGNYGYTF. CDR3 bases: TGCAGTGCTCCATTGAACGGAAACTATGGCTACACCTTC.

This chain uses TRBV11-2 with TRBJ1-3; D gene uncertain. The V and J ends lost 3 bases and 4 bases respectively, with 10 bases between them. Germline CDR1 reads SGHAT; CDR2 reads FQNNGV. The CDR3 spans 14 residues. This CDR3 is CASSFGISGNTIYF. The CDR3 DNA reads TGTGCCAGCAGCTTCGGAATTTCGGGAAACACCATATATTTT. Complete variable domain (other parts from reference TRBV11-2 and TRBJ1-3): EAGVAQSPRYKIIEKRQSVAFWCNPISGHATLYWYQQILGQGPKLLIQFQNNGVVDDSQLPKDRFSAERLKGVDSTLKIQPAKLEDSAVYLCASSFGISGNTIYFGEGSWLTVV.

This clonotype was picked up a small number of times. The genes are TRBV7-4 and TRBJ2-7; D gene uncertain. Trimming removed 4 bases at V and 3 bases at J, with 10 bases between. Germline V gene lookup returns CDR1 SGHVT and CDR2 SQSDAQ. This CDR3 is 13 amino acids long. The CDR3 region has the DNA TGTGCCAGCAGCTCTCCATTCGGCTACGAGCAGTACTTC. Protein sequence: CASSSPFGYEQYF.

This chain connects TRBV7-3 to TRBJ2-7; the D is unclear. Trimming cost V 4 bases and J 3 bases, with 22 bases left between them. The CDR3 is 17 residues long. Looked up from germline, CDR1 is SGHTA and CDR2 is FQGTGA. CDR3: CASSSPRSQVKYYEQYF. CDR3 coding DNA: TGTGCCAGCAGCTCGCCCCGGAGCCAGGTTAAATACTACGAGCAGTACTTC.

This clonotype was found many times. V usage is TRBV7-6 and J usage is TRBJ2-2; unclear D gene. CDR3 length: 14 residues. In germline, CDR1 is SGHVS, CDR2 FNYEAQ. Trimming removed 1 base from V and 1 base from J, with 4 bases in between. The CDR3 bases are TGTGCCAGCAGCTTAGACTTGAACACCGGGGAGCTGTTTTTT. It codes for CASSLDLNTGELFF. Variable domain in full (rest from reference TRBV7-6 and TRBJ2-2): GAGVSQSPRYKVTKRGQDVALRCDPISGHVSLYWYRQALGQGPEFLTYFNYEAQQDKSGLPNDRFSAERPEGSISTLTIQRTEQRDSAMYRCASSLDLNTGELFFGEGSRLTVL.

CDR3 nucleotide sequence: TGTGCCAGCTGCCCCACGGGCAGGGCCACTGAAGCTTTCTTT. Its translation is CASCPTGRATEAFF. This chain uses TRBV12-3 or TRBV12-4 with TRBJ1-1; TRBD1 is a possible D gene (5 bases). Trimming shortened V by 8 bases and J by 4 bases, and 17 bases separated the two germline ends. The CDR3 length is 14 residues.

This clonotype was recorded many times. The J gene is TRBJ2-7, the V gene TRBV7-2, with 11 bases that match TRBD2. V was pared by 4 bases and J by 6 bases, with 11 bases of the junction left unmatched. Looked up from germline, CDR1 is SGHTA and CDR2 is FQGNSA. CDR3 length: 16 amino acids. This CDR3 is CASSSQLLAGESEQYF. In nucleotides, the CDR3 is TGTGCCAGCAGCTCCCAGCTACTAGCGGGGGAGAGCGAGCAGTACTTC.

This clonotype showed up just a few times. The chain has TRBV25-1 and TRBJ1-6; D unclear. The CDR3 covers 13 residues. V was cut by 3 bases and J by 9 bases, with 9 bases left in between. Germline V gene lookup returns CDR1 MGHDK and CDR2 SYGVNS. The chain's CDR3 is CASSDTVRSPLHF. In DNA, the CDR3 is TGTGCCAGCAGTGATACGGTGCGTTCACCCCTCCACTTT.

This clonotype was seen a handful of times. The chain is built from TRBV7-2 and TRBJ2-5; 9 bases match TRBD2. With 1 base clipped from V and 5 bases from J, the junction kept 8 bases outside the gene matches. The CDR3 sequence is 16 residues long. Germline V lookup: CDR1 SGHTA, CDR2 FQGNSA. This chain's CDR3 is CASSLDLREGRETQYF. In DNA form, the CDR3 reads TGTGCCAGCAGCTTAGATTTGCGGGAGGGGAGGGAGACCCAGTACTTC.

This clonotype was observed at least ten times. The chain employs TRBV7-2 and TRBJ1-2; D might be TRBD1 (6 bases). This CDR3 has 14 residues. Germline V gene data show CDR1 as SGHTA and CDR2 as FQGNSA. Deletions cut 5 bases from V and 8 bases from J, with 18 bases between. CDR3 bases: TGTGCCAGCAGCCCCAGGGCAAGGGGGGGCGGCTACACCTTC. Protein sequence: CASSPRARGGGYTF.

The rearrangement links TRBV20-1 to TRBJ2-3; 13 bases align to TRBD2. CDR1 and CDR2 (germline): DFQATT, SNEGSKA (reference sequence). This CDR3 comprises 19 residues. V lost 5 bases to trimming and J lost 5 bases; unmatched junction nucleotides: 19. DNA of the CDR3: TGCAGTGCTCCTAGGGGGACTAGCGGGACCCGGCGTGATAGAGATACGCAGTATTTT. Its translation is CSAPRGTSGTRRDRDTQYF.

V gene TRBV11-2 combines with J gene TRBJ2-7, with 8 bases aligning to TRBD2. The CDR3 covers 17 residues. Looked up from germline, CDR1 is SGHAT and CDR2 is FQNNGV. The trim removed 3 bases at V and 6 bases at J, leaving 16 bases unmatched. This chain's CDR3 is CASSFLPGAKRELEQYF. The CDR3 nucleotides are TGTGCCAGCAGCTTTCTTCCGGGGGCAAAGCGGGAGCTCGAGCAGTACTTC.

This clonotype was seen more than once but under ten times. The chain has TRBV5-6 and TRBJ2-5; D tentatively fits TRBD1 or TRBD2 (5 bases each). CDR1 and CDR2 (germline): SGHDT, YYEEEE. The CDR3 runs to 14 residues. Trimming took 2 bases from V and 2 from J, leaving 10 bases between them. CDR3 DNA: TGTGCCAGCAGCTTTATAGGGACGCAAGAGACCCAGTACTTC. Its translation is CASSFIGTQETQYF.

CDR3 region: CSAINVRTEGQFF. The CDR3 DNA reads TGCAGTGCTATCAATGTACGGACAGAGGGGCAGTTCTTC. The V call is TRBV20-1, the J call TRBJ2-1; weak D call: TRBD1 (6 bases). The CDR3 has 13 residues. The germline V gene encodes CDR1 DFQATT and CDR2 SNEGSKA (reference sequence). Deletions cut 4 bases from V and 12 bases from J, with 19 bases between.

Only a few counts were recorded for this clonotype. This sequence joins TRBV12-5 and TRBJ1-1; D is undetermined. The CDR3 is made up of 13 amino acids. The germline gives CDR1 LGHNT, CDR2 FRNRAP. V was clipped by 2 bases and J by 1 base, with 5 bases between them. For the CDR3, the DNA is TGTGCTAGTGGTTTGTGGGCGAACACTGAAGCTTTCTTT. It yields the protein CASGLWANTEAFF.

This clonotype was recorded a few times. The rearrangement links TRBV12-3 or TRBV12-4 to TRBJ2-3; 10 nucleotides line up with TRBD2. The CDR3 is 16 residues long. Trimming at V came to 6 bases and at J to 4 bases, leaving 10 bases not matched to a gene. CDR3 DNA: TGTGCCAGCAGCCTCCCGCCGGGACTAGCGTCAGATACGCAGTATTTT. It codes for CASSLPPGLASDTQYF.

Only a few counts were recorded for this clonotype. The chain uses TRBV7-8 and TRBJ2-3, with 10 nucleotides matching TRBD1. Germline CDR1 and CDR2: SGHVS and FQNEAQ. The CDR3 loop spans 16 amino acids. Trimming cost V 5 bases and J 5 bases; bases outside gene matches: 10. CDR3 in DNA: TGTGCCAGCAGCAAGCGACAGGGGGCGCCCGGAGATACGCAGTATTTT. This codes for CASSKRQGAPGDTQYF.

This clonotype occurred a few times. This chain uses TRBV2 with TRBJ2-1; D is unresolved. Germline assignment: CDR1 SNHLY and CDR2 FYNNEI. Trimming stripped 10 bases from V and 3 bases from J, with 13 bases between. The CDR3 totals 13 residues. The CDR3 reads CATLGRSYNEQFF. The DNA of the CDR3 is TGTGCCACCCTAGGCAGGAGCTACAATGAGCAGTTCTTC.

This clonotype was seen at least ten times. The chain recombines TRBV30 with TRBJ2-1; D may be TRBD1 (6 bases). The CDR3 has 12 residues. Deletions cut 0 bases from V and 9 bases from J, with 9 bases between. Per the germline V gene, CDR1 is GTSNPN and CDR2 is SVGIG (reference sequence). CDR3 in amino acids: CAWSVLRGEQFF. Here the CDR3 DNA reads TGTGCCTGGAGTGTACTCAGGGGTGAGCAGTTCTTC.

This clonotype occurred many times. The chain employs TRBV7-2 and TRBJ1-5; D is unresolved. This CDR3 is 15 amino acids long. Germline V gene sequence: CDR1 SGHTA, CDR2 FQGNSA. The V end was cut by 3 bases, the J end by 0 bases, with 9 bases between. CDR3 coding DNA: TGTGCCAGCAGCTTGACGGTGTATAGCAATCAGCCCCAGCATTTT. Its protein product is CASSLTVYSNQPQHF.

There are many counts of this clonotype. The V call is TRBV6-2 or TRBV6-3, the J call TRBJ2-1, with 7 nucleotides matching TRBD1. The germline V gene encodes CDR1 MNHEY and CDR2 SVGEGT. V trimming: 0 bases; J trimming: 7 bases; junction bases outside the gene matches: 12. The CDR3 contains 17 residues. This CDR3 is CASSYSPPEQGTNEQFF. The CDR3 bases are TGTGCCAGCAGTTACTCACCCCCCGAACAGGGGACGAATGAGCAGTTCTTC.

This clonotype has ten or more counts. The CDR3 is CASSLTPSAREAPLGETQYF. DNA of the CDR3: TGTGCCAGCAGCTTAACACCTTCGGCGCGGGAGGCCCCCCTGGGGGAGACCCAGTACTTC. The chain employs TRBV7-8 and TRBJ2-5; 8 positions match TRBD2. Trimming removed 2 bases from V and 5 bases from J; junction bases left unmatched: 22. The CDR3 covers 20 residues. CDR1 and CDR2 from the germline V gene are SGHVS and FQNEAQ.

The J gene is TRBJ2-4, the V gene TRBV28; the D gene is possibly TRBD1 (6 bases). CDR1 MDHEN and CDR2 SYDVKM come from the germline V gene. CDR3 size: 14 residues. Trimming took off 2 bases at V and 5 bases at J, with 10 bases between the two ends. The CDR3 coding sequence is TGTGCCAGCAGTTTAGGGGGCAGTCAAAACATTCAGTACTTC. Its translation: CASSLGGSQNIQYF.

This clonotype was counted only a few times. The chain combines TRBV7-2 with TRBJ2-7, with 8 nucleotides matching TRBD2. The germline V gene encodes CDR1 SGHTA and CDR2 FQGNSA. Trimming cost V 5 bases and J 3 bases; bases outside gene matches: 6. This CDR3 spans 14 amino acids. CDR3: CASSLSGSFYEQYF. The CDR3 region has the DNA TGTGCCAGCAGCCTGAGCGGGAGTTTCTACGAGCAGTACTTC. Complete variable domain (other parts from reference TRBV7-2 and TRBJ2-7): GAGVSQSPSNKVTEKGKDVELRCDPISGHTALYWYRQSLGQGLEFLIYFQGNSAPDKSGLPSDRFSAERTGGSVSTLTIQRTQQEDSAVYLCASSLSGSFYEQYFGPGTRLTVT.

A word on this clonotype: A single base separates this from a much larger clone, so it may be a read error. The CDR3 loop reads CASSGLPKNIQYF. DNA for the CDR3: TGTGCCAGCAGTGGGCTACCCAAAAACATTCAGTACTTC. The rearrangement joins TRBV2 to TRBJ2-4; D is unresolved. CDR1 SNHLY and CDR2 FYNNEI come from the germline V gene. V gave up 4 bases and J gave up 2 bases, with 6 bases separating them. The CDR3 has 13 residues.

This clonotype was seen at least ten times. This chain links TRBV7-9 with TRBJ1-1, with D possibly TRBD1 on 6 matching bases. Per germline, CDR1 SEHNR and CDR2 FQNEAQ (reference sequence). This CDR3 comprises 16 residues. The V end lost 1 base, the J end lost 2 bases, and 14 bases lay between the germline ends. DNA for the CDR3: TGTGCCAGCAGCTTAGGGTCGGGCAGGGGAAACACTGAAGCTTTCTTT. It encodes CASSLGSGRGNTEAFF.